This T cell receptor (beta chain) comes out of a study of T cell responses to AZD1222 COVID-19 vaccine. Study observations and caveats: Distributed over spike, vaccine-associated CD4 TCRs predominated at 160-218 and 743-854. Two doses of AZD1222 preceded a rise in Spike-specific TCR breadth and depth. Donor demographics were predominantly white British with a female majority; clonal diversity may be underestimated.

Trimming shortened V by 4 bases and J by 2 bases, and 12 bases separated the two germline ends. CDR3 size: 13 residues. Per germline, CDR1 SQVTM and CDR2 ANQGSEA. In regard to this clone: The antigen remains undetermined.

The method was immunoSEQ multiplex PCR; TCRdb's version includes in-frame clones alone and lacks a portion of them. Of under 200,000 clones listed, roughly 93% are singletons. This TCR was sampled from an adult in good health. The material sequenced was peripheral blood, taken on day 0 of AZD1222 vaccination. The gene calls are TRBV29-1 and TRBJ2-7, with D perhaps matching TRBD1 (6 bases). The CDR3: CSVVAQGPYEQYF. CDR3 nucleotide sequence: TGCAGCGTTGTAGCACAGGGCCCCTACGAGCAGTACTTC.